This record concerns one T cell receptor (beta chain) sequence. As yet, its antigen is unknown. These data come from a study of T cell repertoires in cytomegalovirus infection. Regarding the study as a whole: The ex vivo response was dominated by HLA-C-restricted CMV-specific TCR beta clonotypes.

The J segment lost 6 bases and the V segment lost 3 bases, leaving 6 bases of the junction unmatched. The CDR3 is 14 amino acids. TCRdb reanalysed the reads using MiXCR and keeps one entry per CDR3 protein. This sample yields some 560,000 distinct CDR3 sequences, of which about 39% are seen a single time; around 50% belongs to the top ten. The chain joins TRBV12-3 or TRBV12-4 to TRBJ2-3, with 7 bases aligning to TRBD2. This sequence was found in a human donor in good health (CMV status not recorded). Some clones in this sample may be carry-over from other donors' samples. The input for sequencing was cultured PBMCs, taken from culture after CMV antigen stimulation. In DNA, the CDR3 is TGTGCCAGCAGTTTCGTGGCGGGAGTGGATACGCAGTATTTT. It is translated as CASSFVAGVDTQYF.